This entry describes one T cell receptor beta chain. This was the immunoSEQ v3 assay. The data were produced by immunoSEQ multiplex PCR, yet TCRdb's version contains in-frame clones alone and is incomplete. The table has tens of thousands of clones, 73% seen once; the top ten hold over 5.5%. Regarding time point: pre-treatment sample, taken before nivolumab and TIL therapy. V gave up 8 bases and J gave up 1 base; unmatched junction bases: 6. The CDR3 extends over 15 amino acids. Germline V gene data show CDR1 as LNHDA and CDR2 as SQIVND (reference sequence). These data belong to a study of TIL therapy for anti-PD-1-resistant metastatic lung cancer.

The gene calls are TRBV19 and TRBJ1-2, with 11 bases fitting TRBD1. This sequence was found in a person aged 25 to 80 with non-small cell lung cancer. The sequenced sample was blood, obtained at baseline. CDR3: CASVDRGPSNYGYTF. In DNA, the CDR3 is TGTGCCAGTGTGGACAGGGGGCCGAGTAACTATGGCTACACCTTC.